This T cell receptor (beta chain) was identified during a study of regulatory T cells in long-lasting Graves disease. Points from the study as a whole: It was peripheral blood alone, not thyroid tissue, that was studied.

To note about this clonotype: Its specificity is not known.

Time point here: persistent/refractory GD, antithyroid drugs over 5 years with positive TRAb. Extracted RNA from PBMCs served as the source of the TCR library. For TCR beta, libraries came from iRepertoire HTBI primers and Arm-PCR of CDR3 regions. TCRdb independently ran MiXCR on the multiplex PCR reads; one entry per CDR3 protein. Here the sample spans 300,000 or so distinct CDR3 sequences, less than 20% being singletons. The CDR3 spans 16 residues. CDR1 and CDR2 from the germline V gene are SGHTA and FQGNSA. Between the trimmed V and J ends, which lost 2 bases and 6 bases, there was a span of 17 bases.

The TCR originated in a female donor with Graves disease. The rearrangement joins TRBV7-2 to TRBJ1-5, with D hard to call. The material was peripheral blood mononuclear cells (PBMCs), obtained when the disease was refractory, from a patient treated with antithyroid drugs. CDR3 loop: CASSLRSAGRRQPQHF. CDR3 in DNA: TGTGCCAGCAGCTTAAGGTCTGCAGGACGGCGTCAGCCCCAGCATTTT.